A selection of T cell receptor beta chains follows, all from one sample in a study of cytomegalovirus exposure and HLA in healthy donors. Here immunoSEQ multiplex PCR was the method, and the copy in TCRdb shows in-frame clones only, minus some. The sample records tens of thousands of clones, roughly 74% being singletons. The material sequenced was PBMCs. These receptors originate from a man aged 35 to 55 in good health and CMV-seronegative. The CDR3 runs from the conserved cysteine through the conserved F or W. The order of the fields is clone size, D gene, J gene, V gene, CDR3 DNA, CDR3 protein. D genes are given only for firm matches. Size tells how often a clone was seen (once, few, many) or the class of an expanded clone, and some rows leave it out.

- | - | TRBJ1-5 | TRBV6-5 | TGTGCCAGCAGTTACAGCCCTAATCAGCCCCAGCATTTT | CASSYSPNQPQHF
- | - | TRBJ1-5 | TRBV7-2 | TGTGCCAGCAGCTTAGCACCCCGGCTAGCGGGTCAGCCCCAGCATTTT | CASSLAPRLAGQPQHF
- | TRBD2 | TRBJ2-2 | TRBV7-3 | TGTGCCAGCAGCTTAGTAGTAGCGGGGACCGGGGAGCTGTTTTTT | CASSLVVAGTGELFF
few | - | TRBJ2-1 | TRBV2 | TGTGCCAGCAGGAGAAGATCCAATGAGCAGTTCTTC | CASRRRSNEQFF
medium-sized | - | TRBJ1-4 | TRBV27 | TGTGCCAGCAGACCAACAGGGTCTGCAACTAATGAAAAACTGTTTTTT | CASRPTGSATNEKLFF
once | - | TRBJ1-1 | TRBV7-9 | TGTGCCAGCAGCCCAGGGTTGCGTGGCACTGAAGCTTTCTTT | CASSPGLRGTEAFF
- | - | TRBJ2-3 | TRBV7-6 | TGTGCCAGCAGCTTAGCGGCTGCTAGCACAGATACGCAGTATTTT | CASSLAAASTDTQYF
- | TRBD1 | TRBJ1-6 | TRBV6-4 | TGTGCCAGCAGAGCACAGGGGGGCAATTCACCCCTCCACTTT | CASRAQGGNSPLHF
few | - | TRBJ1-3 | TRBV21-1 | TGTGCCAGCAGCTGGAGGGACAGAAACTTATGTGGAAACACCATATATTTT | CASSWRDRNLCGNTIYF
few | TRBD1 | TRBJ1-3 | TRBV10-3 | TGTGCCATCACTGAGTCCTTTTGGACAGGGGGCCTTTCTGGAAACACCATATATTTT | CAITESFWTGGLSGNTIYF
- | - | TRBJ2-1 | TRBV7-3 | TGTGCCAGCAGCTTAACGTCGGGCAGGGGATACAATGAGCAGTTCTTC | CASSLTSGRGYNEQFF
few | TRBD1 | TRBJ2-7 | TRBV4-1 | TGCGCCAGCAGCCCAGGACAGGGAGCTCGCGAGCAGTACTTC | CASSPGQGAREQYF
- | - | TRBJ1-2 | TRBV4-1 | TGCGCCAGCAGCCAGGCCCCGACACTGAACTATGGCTACACCTTC | CASSQAPTLNYGYTF
- | TRBD1 | TRBJ2-1 | TRBV5-1 | TGCGCCAGCAGCTCCGGGACAGGGCCTTACAATGAGCAGTTCTTC | CASSSGTGPYNEQFF
- | - | TRBJ2-7 | TRBV4-2 | TGTGCCAGCAGCCGGGTCAGGACGGACTCCAGCTCCTACGAGCAGTACTTC | CASSRVRTDSSSYEQYF
- | - | TRBJ2-7 | TRBV4-1 | TGCGCCAGCAGCCAAGTGTTTAACGGTAACTACGAGCAGTACTTC | CASSQVFNGNYEQYF
- | - | TRBJ2-3 | TRBV28 | TGTGCCAGCAGTCCGCTCCGGGGAACTAGCACAGATACGCAGTATTTT | CASSPLRGTSTDTQYF
- | - | TRBJ1-2 | TRBV13 | TGTGCCAGCAGTTTAACCGAAGGGGCTCAAGGCTACACCTTC | CASSLTEGAQGYTF
- | TRBD1 | TRBJ1-4 | TRBV7-9 | TGTGCCAGCAGCTCGAAAGGGAGGGGACAGGGGGCTGGAGGCGAAAAACTGTTTTTT | CASSSKGRGQGAGGEKLFF
- | - | TRBJ2-7 | TRBV7-9 | TGTTCCAGCAGCTTCGGCGGGACTGATGCCTACGAGCAGTACTTC | CSSSFGGTDAYEQYF
few | - | TRBJ1-1 | TRBV11-2 | TGTGCCAGCAGCTTAGGATCACAGATTGGGGAAGCTTTCTTT | CASSLGSQIGEAFF
once | TRBD1 | TRBJ1-1 | TRBV7-9 | TGTGCCAGCAGCTTAGGGGACAGGGCGAACACTGAAGCTTTCTTT | CASSLGDRANTEAFF
- | - | TRBJ2-2 | TRBV19 | TGTGCCAGTAGTTCCCCGCTGACAGTATCAACCGGGGAGCTGTTTTTT | CASSSPLTVSTGELFF
few | TRBD2 | TRBJ2-1 | TRBV5-6 | TGTGCAACCAGACTAGCGGGAGAGAATGAGCAGTTCTTC | CATRLAGENEQFF
- | TRBD1 | TRBJ2-7 | TRBV29-1 | TGCAGCGTTGAAGCTCCCTCCTCCGACAGGGAGCGGACCTACGAGCAGTACTTC | CSVEAPSSDRERTYEQYF
- | - | TRBJ1-1 | TRBV6-6 | TGTGCCAGCACCCCGCGGGGCGCGAACACTGAAGCTTTCTTT | CASTPRGANTEAFF
- | - | TRBJ2-3 | TRBV10-1 | TGCGCCAGCAGTTTACGGGACACAGATACGCAGTATTTT | CASSLRDTDTQYF
- | - | TRBJ1-2 | TRBV29-1 | TGCAGCGTTGTGTCCAGGGCCGGCTACACCTTC | CSVVSRAGYTF
- | TRBD2 | TRBJ2-7 | TRBV5-1 | TGCGCCAGCTCCGGACTAGCTACGAACGAGCAGTACTTC | CASSGLATNEQYF
- | - | TRBJ1-1 | TRBV27 | TGTGCCAGCAGTTTATACCAACGGGGCACTGAAGCTTTCTTT | CASSLYQRGTEAFF
- | TRBD1 | TRBJ2-7 | TRBV28 | TGTGCCAGCAGTGTCCTCATTTCCCCTACGGGACAGGTAAACTACGAGCAGTACTTC | CASSVLISPTGQVNYEQYF
- | - | TRBJ1-5 | TRBV5-4 | TGTGCCAGCAGCATACAGGGTGGTTTGAATCAGCCCCAGCATTTT | CASSIQGGLNQPQHF
- | - | TRBJ1-3 | TRBV5-6 | TGTGCCAGCAGCTTGACAGGGAGTATAGCTGGAAACACCATATATTTT | CASSLTGSIAGNTIYF
- | TRBD1 | TRBJ1-5 | TRBV6-1 | TGTGCCAGCGCATCCGGGACAGTTAGCAATCAGCCCCAGCATTTT | CASASGTVSNQPQHF
once | TRBD1 | TRBJ1-2 | TRBV6-5 | TGTGCCAGCAGTTACTCGTTCACAGGGGGTAACTATGGCTACACCTTC | CASSYSFTGGNYGYTF
- | TRBD1 | TRBJ2-3 | TRBV2 | TGTGCCAGCAGTGAAGAGCTCCCCCTGGGACAGGGAACAGATACGCAGTATTTT | CASSEELPLGQGTDTQYF
- | - | TRBJ1-2 | TRBV19 | TGTGCCACGAATCCGCAGGGATTCGGCTATGGCTACACCTTC | CATNPQGFGYGYTF
- | - | TRBJ1-1 | TRBV29-1 | TGCAGCGCATTCTCTGGGGCAAGGGGCGCTGCTTTCTTT | CSAFSGARGAAFF
- | TRBD2 | TRBJ2-5 | TRBV18 | TGTGCCAGCTCAAAGACTAGCGGGGGGCTGCAAGAGACCCAGTACTTC | CASSKTSGGLQETQYF
- | - | TRBJ2-5 | TRBV15 | TGTGCCACCAGCAGAGAGATCATGACTAGTGGGGAGACCCAGTACTTC | CATSREIMTSGETQYF
- | - | TRBJ1-5 | TRBV30 | TGTGCCTGGAGTGTACTAAGAAATCAGCCCCAGCATTTT | CAWSVLRNQPQHF